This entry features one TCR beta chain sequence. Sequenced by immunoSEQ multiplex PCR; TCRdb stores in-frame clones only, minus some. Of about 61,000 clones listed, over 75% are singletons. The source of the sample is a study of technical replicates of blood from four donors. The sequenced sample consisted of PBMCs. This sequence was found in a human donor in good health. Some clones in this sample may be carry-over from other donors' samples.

DNA of the CDR3: TGTGCCAGCTCACCGGCGGGGAGGGGGCAGCCCCAGCATTTT. This encodes CASSPAGRGQPQHF. The V and J genes are TRBV18 and TRBJ1-5; D perhaps matches TRBD1 (6 bases). Germline V gives CDR1 KGHSH, CDR2 LQKENI. V was trimmed by 3 bases and J by 7 bases, leaving 13 bases between them. CDR3 size: 14 residues.